The next 20 T cell receptor beta chains were all read from a single sample in a study of graft-versus-host responses after intestinal transplantation. TCRdb keeps only in-frame clones here, not all; method: immunoSEQ multiplex PCR. The data contain 110,000 to 150,000 clones, 80% to 95% of them singletons. What these receptors recognize is not known. The sequences come from unstimulated CD4+ T cells sorted from spleen or lymph node cells, collected before intestinal transplant. The receptors here all came from a human donor who received an intestinal transplant.

The chain uses TRBV15 and TRBJ2-5, with TRBD1 matching 8 bases. The assigned J gene may be wrong: the sequence end matches TRBJ2-7 better. In germline, CDR1 is LNHNV, CDR2 YYDKDF (reference sequence). CDR3 size: 16 residues. The CDR3 sequence is CATSSGLGQGSNEQYF. CDR3 nucleotides: TGTGCCACCAGCAGTGGGTTAGGACAGGGAAGTAACGAGCAGTACTTC.

The chain recombines TRBV7-2 with TRBJ2-7, with D tentatively TRBD1 or TRBD2 (5 bases each). The CDR3 extends over 14 amino acids. CDR1 is SGHTA, CDR2 FQGNSA, per germline. Deletions cut 3 bases from V and 4 bases from J, with 13 bases between. The CDR3 loop reads CASSLAFGGYEQYF. CDR3 in DNA: TGTGCCAGCAGCTTGGCGTTTGGGGGTTACGAGCAGTACTTC.

The chain uses TRBV9 and TRBJ2-2, with 7 bases fitting TRBD1. Germline values: CDR1 SGDLS, CDR2 YYNGEE. The CDR3 has 19 amino acids. J was trimmed by 2 bases and V by 0 bases; bases with no gene match: 13. Here the CDR3 DNA reads TGTGCCAGCAGCGTAGTAGGGACAGTTTTCCCTCCTAACACCGGGGAGCTGTTTTTT. Translating gives CASSVVGTVFPPNTGELFF.

The chain joins TRBV30 to TRBJ1-5, with a possible D match to TRBD1 (5 bases). V was clipped by 0 bases and J by 6 bases, with 9 bases between them. This CDR3 region has 13 residues. Germline V gene data show CDR1 as GTSNPN and CDR2 as SVGIG (reference sequence). The CDR3 here is CAWSVSGGQPQHF. CDR3 DNA sequence: TGTGCCTGGAGTGTATCCGGGGGTCAGCCCCAGCATTTT.

A few counts support this clone. V is TRBV7-9 and J is TRBJ1-2, with 8 bases that match TRBD1. The CDR3 sequence is 15 residues long. The germline CDR1 and CDR2 sequences are SEHNR and FQNEAQ (reference sequence). V lost 4 bases, J lost 4 bases, and 8 bases stayed unmatched. DNA of the CDR3: TGTGCCAGCAGCTCGACGGACAGGGCGAGCTATGGCTACACCTTC. Its protein is CASSSTDRASYGYTF.

The chain uses TRBV5-1 and TRBJ2-7; D perhaps matches TRBD1 (9 bases). CDR1 SGHRS and CDR2 YFSETQ come from the germline V gene. The V gene lost 7 bases and the J gene lost 3 bases, with 17 bases spanning the gap. The CDR3 has 14 residues. CDR3 region: CASCSGTGSYEQYF. The CDR3, as DNA: TGCGCCAGCTGTAGCGGGACAGGGAGCTACGAGCAGTACTTC.

This clone was seen once. V and J are TRBV19 and TRBJ1-2, with 7 bases matching TRBD1. The CDR3 is made up of 15 amino acids. Germline V gene lookup returns CDR1 LNHDA and CDR2 SQIVND (reference sequence). V shed 2 bases, J shed 5 bases, and the junction held 8 bases outside the gene matches. CDR3 amino acids: CASSILLDRAYGYTF. As DNA, the CDR3 is TGTGCCAGTAGTATACTCCTCGACAGGGCTTATGGCTACACCTTC.

V is TRBV15 and J is TRBJ1-5, with 8 positions matching TRBD1. Germline assignment: CDR1 LNHNV and CDR2 YYDKDF (reference sequence). The CDR3 length is 17 residues. V gave up 0 bases and J gave up 6 bases; unmatched junction bases: 10. CDR3 loop: CATSRDLGQGLFQPQHF. CDR3 in DNA: TGTGCCACCAGCAGAGATCTCGGACAGGGACTTTTTCAGCCCCAGCATTTT.

The V gene is TRBV7-3, the J gene TRBJ2-6; TRBD1 is a possible D gene (6 bases). CDR1 and CDR2 from the germline V gene are SGHTA and FQGTGA. V was cut by 5 bases and J by 0 bases, with 8 bases left in between. The CDR3 loop spans 15 amino acids. This CDR3 reads CASSMDSSGANVLTF. The CDR3 DNA is TGTGCCAGCAGCATGGACAGCTCTGGGGCCAACGTCCTGACTTTC.

The chain has TRBV5-1 and TRBJ2-7; 7 bases align to TRBD1. The CDR3 extends over 14 amino acids. CDR1 is SGHRS and CDR2 is YFSETQ in the germline V gene. V was clipped by 4 bases and J by 1 base; unmatched bases: 5. The CDR3 reads CASSLLDRSYEQYF. CDR3 in DNA: TGCGCCAGCAGCCTCCTGGACAGGTCCTACGAGCAGTACTTC.

The chain joins TRBV5-8 to TRBJ2-2, with a weak D call TRBD1 (5 bases). Trimming took off 4 bases at V and 4 bases at J, with 14 bases between the two ends. CDR1 and CDR2 (germline): SGHTS, YDEGEE. The CDR3 runs 15 residues. DNA for the CDR3: TGTGCCAGCAGCCCGGACACTCCCCGCACCGGGGAGCTGTTTTTT. Translation gives CASSPDTPRTGELFF.

The V gene is TRBV5-6, the J gene TRBJ2-7; D remains unclear. The germline V gene has CDR1 SGHDT and CDR2 YYEEEE. This CDR3 is built from 13 residues. Trimming removed 0 bases from V and 3 bases from J, with 7 bases in between. This CDR3 is CASSLAADYEQYF. The CDR3 DNA follows: TGTGCCAGCAGCTTGGCGGCGGACTACGAGCAGTACTTC.

The chain joins TRBV5-1 to TRBJ1-4; unclear D gene. Germline V gene lookup returns CDR1 SGHRS and CDR2 YFSETQ. The length of the CDR3 is 15 residues. The V and J ends lost 6 bases and 4 bases respectively, with 16 bases between them. In DNA form, the CDR3 reads TGCGCCAGCACGGAGACGGCGCAGAATAATGAAAAACTGTTTTTT. It yields the protein CASTETAQNNEKLFF.

The CDR3 here is CASHQGVPSGYTF. CDR3 coding DNA: TGTGCCAGCCATCAGGGAGTACCTAGTGGCTACACCTTC. The chain uses TRBV6-1 and TRBJ1-2, with a possible D match to TRBD1 (5 bases). The CDR3 totals 13 residues. Germline CDR1 and CDR2: MNHNS and SASEGT. Trimming removed 8 bases from V and 7 bases from J, with 17 bases in between.

This clone was found once. The rearrangement joins TRBV28 to TRBJ2-7; the D gene is possibly TRBD2 (6 bases). Germline V gene data show CDR1 as MDHEN and CDR2 as SYDVKM. The V gene lost 3 bases and the J gene lost 6 bases, with 15 bases spanning the gap. The CDR3 length is 14 residues. CDR3: CASSFLGLGGEQYF. In nucleotides, the CDR3 is TGTGCCAGCAGTTTCCTAGGGTTGGGGGGCGAGCAGTACTTC.

This clone was seen just once. V is TRBV7-2 and J is TRBJ1-5; D perhaps matches TRBD1 (5 bases). Germline CDR1 SGHTA, CDR2 FQGNSA. This CDR3 has 15 amino acids. Trimming took 5 bases from V and 0 from J, leaving 11 bases between them. The CDR3 coding sequence is TGTGCCAGCAGCAGTAGGGGAAGTAGCAATCAGCCCCAGCATTTT. Its protein product is CASSSRGSSNQPQHF.

J is TRBJ2-7 and V is TRBV7-8; tentative D call: TRBD1 (6 bases). CDR1 is SGHVS, CDR2 FQNEAQ, per germline. Trimming shortened V by 5 bases and J by 1 base, and 15 bases separated the two germline ends. The CDR3 spans 15 residues. In DNA form, the CDR3 reads TGTGCCAGCAGCATGAGGACAGCGTCGTCCTACGAGCAGTACTTC. Translating it yields CASSMRTASSYEQYF.

The V gene is TRBV9, the J gene TRBJ2-2; TRBD2 might be the D (5 bases). There are 13 residues in the CDR3. Trimming took 0 bases from V and 6 from J, leaving 6 bases between them. Germline V CDR1 and CDR2: SGDLS, YYNGEE. The DNA for the CDR3 is TGTGCCAGCAGCGTAGACGGGGCCGGGGAGCTGTTTTTT. Translation: CASSVDGAGELFF.

The J gene is TRBJ2-2, the V gene TRBV5-4; perhaps D is TRBD1 or TRBD2 (5 bases each). The V gene lost 0 bases and the J gene lost 4 bases, with 10 bases spanning the gap. The length of the CDR3 is 15 residues. Germline assignment: CDR1 SGHNT and CDR2 YYREEE (reference sequence). CDR3 DNA: TGTGCCAGCAGCTTGGGAGGGGCCTTCACCGGGGAGCTGTTTTTT. It specifies CASSLGGAFTGELFF. Based on the CDR3 plus reference TRBV5-4 and TRBJ2-2, the full variable domain is ETGVTQSPTHLIKTRGQQVTLRCSSQSGHNTVSWYQQALGQGPQFIFQYYREEENGRGNFPPRFSGLQFPNYSSELNVNALELDDSALYLCASSLGGAFTGELFFGEGSRLTVL.

This rearrangement joins TRBV6-6 to TRBJ1-5; TRBD1 matches 8 bases. The trim removed 7 bases at V and 5 bases at J, leaving 7 bases unmatched. Germline V lookup: CDR1 MNHNY, CDR2 SVGAGI (reference sequence). This CDR3 spans 14 amino acids. Here the CDR3 reads CASTTGTGDQPQHF. The CDR3 nucleotides are TGTGCCAGCACCACGGGGACAGGAGATCAGCCCCAGCATTTT.